This passage covers 9 T cell receptor beta chains from one sample sequenced in a study of blood T cell repertoires in COVID-19 (dated by TCRdb to 2020 to 2021). The method behind the library was the immunoSEQ multiplex PCR assay. TCRdb carries this immuneACCESS record with in-frame sequences only. Its versions omit some clonotypes, under half of them owing to an unresolved V gene in the studies checked, with the rest unexplained. In this sample the table shows 200,000 to 250,000 clones, 88% of which occur a single time. The ten top clones hold 1.5% of the sample. The sequenced sample consisted of peripheral blood. The receptor source for this set is a man between 18 and 35 years old with active or convalescent COVID-19.

The chain links TRBV6-1 to TRBJ1-4; 7 nucleotides match TRBD1. The CDR3 contains 16 residues. The germline CDR1 and CDR2 sequences are MNHNS and SASEGT. With V trimmed by 2 bases and J by 7 bases, 10 bases remained unmatched. This CDR3 reads CASSETVSQGSEKLFF. CDR3 nucleotides: TGTGCCAGCAGTGAAACAGTTTCACAGGGGAGTGAAAAACTGTTTTTT.

This clone was observed a single time. The V gene is TRBV12-3 or TRBV12-4, the J gene TRBJ1-2, with TRBD1 matching over 9 bases. The CDR3 is 13 amino acids. Trimming removed 5 bases from V and 6 bases from J; junction bases left unmatched: 4. The CDR3 coding sequence is TGTGCCAGCAGTCCTCGGACAGGGGATGGCTACACCTTC. As protein: CASSPRTGDGYTF.

The genes are TRBV3-1 (or the pseudogene TRBV3-2) and TRBJ2-5; 7 nucleotides align to TRBD1. The CDR3 totals 17 residues. V lost 0 bases to trimming and J lost 4 bases; unmatched junction nucleotides: 11. Germline V gives CDR1 LGHDT, CDR2 YNNKEL (reference sequence). The CDR3 DNA follows: TGTGCCAGCAGCCAAGAGAGGGCAGGGGGAGAGATAGAGACCCAGTACTTC. Protein sequence: CASSQERAGGEIETQYF.

The chain uses TRBV19 and TRBJ1-1; no clear D gene. CDR3 length: 15 residues. V lost 0 bases, J lost 0 bases, and 8 bases lay in between. Germline V CDR1 and CDR2: LNHDA, SQIVND (reference sequence). CDR3: CASSIDLAMNTEAFF. The CDR3, as DNA: TGTGCCAGTAGTATAGATCTGGCCATGAACACTGAAGCTTTCTTT.

The CDR3 coding sequence is TGTGCCAGCAGCAGGGTGCCAGACACTGAAGCTTTCTTT. This sequence encodes CASSRVPDTEAFF. The chain is built from TRBV12-3 or TRBV12-4 and TRBJ1-1, with a weak D call TRBD1 (5 bases). V was trimmed by 6 bases and J by 3 bases, leaving 11 bases between them. The CDR3 is made up of 13 amino acids.

The rearrangement uses TRBV25-1 and TRBJ1-6; TRBD1 matches 7 bases. The length of the CDR3 is 13 residues. Germline trimming cut 3 bases from V and 13 bases from J; bases unmatched to any gene: 6. CDR1 and CDR2 from the germline V gene are MGHDK and SYGVNS. The CDR3 bases are TGTGCCAGCAGTGACTCGGACAGGACTCCCCTCCACTTT. Amino acid sequence: CASSDSDRTPLHF. The variable domain in full, completed from reference TRBV25-1 and TRBJ1-6, reads EADIYQTPRYLVIGTGKKITLECSQTMGHDKMYWYQQDPGMELHLIHYSYGVNSTEKGDLSSESTVSRIRTEHFPLTLESARPSHTSQYLCASSDSDRTPLHFGNGTRLTVT.

The table lists this clone with a count of one. The rearrangement uses TRBV7-9 and TRBJ1-1; 11 bases are shared with TRBD1. Germline values: CDR1 SEHNR, CDR2 FQNEAQ (reference sequence). This CDR3 comprises 14 residues. J was trimmed by 8 bases and V by 1 base; bases with no gene match: 3. This chain's CDR3 is CASSLGRTGGEAFF. The CDR3 DNA reads as TGTGCCAGCAGCTTAGGAAGGACAGGGGGCGAAGCTTTCTTT.

Only one count was recorded for this clone. The J gene is TRBJ1-5, the V gene TRBV6-5, with D perhaps TRBD1 (5 bases). The CDR3 covers 13 residues. Germline CDR1 and CDR2: MNHEY and SVGAGI. V gave up 7 bases and J gave up 0 bases, with 7 bases separating them. CDR3 nucleotides: TGTGCCAGCATCGGGGGTAGCAATCAGCCCCAGCATTTT. This translates into CASIGGSNQPQHF.

The V and J genes are TRBV3-1 (or the pseudogene TRBV3-2) and TRBJ1-1; D call uncertain. Trimming shortened V by 1 base and J by 1 base, and 16 bases separated the two germline ends. The CDR3 contains 17 residues. CDR1 and CDR2 (germline): LGHDT, YNNKEL (reference sequence). CDR3 sequence reads: CASSQGGGKVRNTEAFF. DNA for the CDR3: TGTGCCAGCAGCCAAGGAGGAGGGAAGGTCCGGAACACTGAAGCTTTCTTT.